The clone carrying this T cell receptor beta chain was seen only a few times. The antigen remains unidentified. Trimming removed 5 bases from V and 2 bases from J, with 13 bases in between. Germline V gene data show CDR1 as LNHDA and CDR2 as SQIVND (reference sequence). CDR3 length equals 14 residues. This entry comes from a study of OX40 agonist ivuxolimab in advanced cancers. Overall study: An anti-OX40 (CD134) antibody with agonistic activity, ivuxolimab, was administered to patients. General study findings and limits: Patients with a partial response at 0.1-3.0 mg/kg had among the lowest clonal expansion. Some patients who did not respond also had low normalized T-cell clonal expansion.

Libraries were prepared by immunoSEQ multiplex PCR; TCRdb keeps only in-frame clonotypes and omits some of them. The sample holds about 66,000 clones, about 90% seen once. This chain joins TRBV19 and TRBJ2-7; perhaps TRBD2 as D (6 bases). The sequencing used CD4+ or CD8+ T cells sorted from blood, collected in a trial of the OX40 agonist ivuxolimab. This clonotype was sampled from an adult with an advanced solid tumor such as melanoma, head and neck, liver or kidney cancer. CDR3 sequence reads: CASSLAWGAYEQYF. In DNA form, the CDR3 reads TGTGCCAGTAGTTTGGCGTGGGGGGCCTACGAGCAGTACTTC.